This TCR beta chain was obtained from a study of blood T cell repertoires in COVID-19. In the study overall: PBMCs, B-cell-depleted T cells, or T cells were the source of the cDNA or gDNA that made up the material.

V lost 7 bases and J 2 bases, leaving 9 bases between the germline ends. Germline CDR1 reads MDHEN; CDR2 reads SYDVKM. There are 13 residues in the CDR3. Data came from immunoSEQ multiplex PCR; TCRdb stores just in-frame clones and leaves some out. The sample lists 50,000 to 85,000 clones, 80% occurring once. Sequencing was done on a sample of peripheral blood. The clonotype originates from a human donor in a cohort sampled during active COVID-19. The chain joins TRBV28 to TRBJ1-5; D uncertain. CDR3 loop: CASNSAGNQPQHF. CDR3 nucleotide sequence: TGTGCCAGCAACTCGGCGGGCAATCAGCCCCAGCATTTT.